This passage covers 3 T cell receptor beta chains from one sample sequenced in a study of blood T cell repertoires in COVID-19. Profiled with immunoSEQ multiplex PCR; TCRdb holds only in-frame clones, not every one. This table has 310,000 or so clones, around 91% appearing once. What was sequenced was PBMCs or T cells enriched from blood (not recorded which). Receptors were obtained from a middle-aged woman who had recovered from COVID-19.

V gene TRBV4-1 combines with J gene TRBJ2-1; 13 bases are shared with TRBD2. Germline loops: CDR1 MGHRA, CDR2 YSYEKL. The J segment lost 6 bases and the V segment lost 1 base, leaving 9 bases of the junction unmatched. The CDR3 runs 18 residues. The CDR3 loop reads CASSQATSGRARFNEQFF. The CDR3 DNA is TGCGCCAGCAGCCAAGCAACTAGCGGGAGGGCCAGGTTCAATGAGCAGTTCTTC.

The CDR3, as DNA: TGTGCCAGCAGCTTTTCAGTCAGCCAAGAGACCCAGTACTTC. Translated: CASSFSVSQETQYF. The chain has TRBV7-9 and TRBJ2-5; D gene uncertain. Trimming took 3 bases from V and 1 from J, leaving 9 bases between them. CDR3 length: 14 amino acids. Germline values: CDR1 SEHNR, CDR2 FQNEAQ (reference sequence).

The V call is TRBV27, the J call TRBJ2-3, with 12 bases fitting TRBD2. V lost 6 bases to trimming and J lost 5 bases; unmatched junction nucleotides: 15. Germline V CDR1 and CDR2: MNHEY, SMNVEV (reference sequence). This CDR3 contains 18 residues. CDR3 loop: CASRRWLAGGDWIDTQYF. The CDR3 DNA reads as TGTGCCAGCAGAAGATGGCTAGCGGGGGGGGATTGGATAGATACGCAGTATTTT.